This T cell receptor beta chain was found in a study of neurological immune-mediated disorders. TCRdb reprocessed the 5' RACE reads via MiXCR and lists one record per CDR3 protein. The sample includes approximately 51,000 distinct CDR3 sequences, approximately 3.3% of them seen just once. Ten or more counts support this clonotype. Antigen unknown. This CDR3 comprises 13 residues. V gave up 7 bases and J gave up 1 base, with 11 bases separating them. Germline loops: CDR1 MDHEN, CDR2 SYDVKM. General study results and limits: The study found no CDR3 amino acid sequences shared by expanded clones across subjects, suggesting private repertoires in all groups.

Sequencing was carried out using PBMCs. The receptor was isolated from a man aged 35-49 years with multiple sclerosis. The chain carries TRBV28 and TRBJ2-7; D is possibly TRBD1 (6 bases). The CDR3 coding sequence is TGTGCCAGCATCCCGACAGGATCCTACGAGCAGTACTTC. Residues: CASIPTGSYEQYF.